The 8 T cell receptor beta chains below come from one sample, sequenced in a study of shared clonotypes between healthy human individuals. The repertoire was sequenced with immunoSEQ multiplex PCR; TCRdb's copy has only in-frame clones and lacks some. Of over 850,000 clones listed, around 78% are singletons. Sequenced sample: memory CD4+ T cells from PBMCs. Subset noted: CD45RA-negative fraction. These receptors were collected from a man aged 18 to 30 in good health. Some clones in this sample may be carry-over from other donors' samples.

V usage is TRBV30 and J usage is TRBJ1-5; 7 bases are shared with TRBD1. The germline V gene encodes CDR1 GTSNPN and CDR2 SVGIG (reference sequence). The CDR3 consists of 13 residues. The junction had 7 bases not matched to a gene; V was cut back by 3 bases and J by 8 bases. The CDR3 DNA follows: TGTGCCTGGAGCGTGGACAGGCTGGAGCCCCAGCATTTT. Protein product: CAWSVDRLEPQHF.

The gene calls are TRBV30 and TRBJ2-7; 8 bases agree with TRBD2. V lost 4 bases to trimming and J lost 1 base; unmatched junction nucleotides: 12. Per germline, CDR1 GTSNPN and CDR2 SVGIG (reference sequence). The length of the CDR3 is 16 residues. The chain's CDR3 is CAWTLPTGLGSYEQYF. CDR3 nucleotide sequence: TGTGCCTGGACGCTCCCGACGGGACTAGGGTCCTACGAGCAGTACTTC.

This clone was picked up a small number of times. This chain connects TRBV2 to TRBJ1-1; D unclear. Germline CDR1 reads SNHLY; CDR2 reads FYNNEI. The CDR3 consists of 15 residues. V was trimmed by 7 bases and J by 1 base, leaving 16 bases between them. As DNA, the CDR3 is TGTGCCAGCACTACGCGGCGTTACGGGAACACTGAAGCTTTCTTT. Translating it yields CASTTRRYGNTEAFF.

V usage is TRBV7-9 and J usage is TRBJ1-4; 8 bases are a match to TRBD1. The CDR3 length is 14 residues. Germline loops: CDR1 SEHNR, CDR2 FQNEAQ (reference sequence). V shed 5 bases and J 7 bases; nucleotides not matched to a gene: 6. CDR3 sequence reads: CASSLQGDSEKLFF. CDR3 nucleotide sequence: TGTGCCAGCAGCCTACAGGGGGACAGTGAAAAACTGTTTTTT.

The chain couples TRBV6-5 to TRBJ2-1; 14 bases line up with TRBD2. V shed 2 bases and J 10 bases; nucleotides not matched to a gene: 4. Germline CDR1 MNHEY, CDR2 SVGAGI. CDR3 size: 15 residues. CDR3 sequence (DNA): TGTGCCAGCAGTTACGGGGGACTAGCGGGGGCAGAGCAGTTCTTC. Its protein product is CASSYGGLAGAEQFF.

This clone showed up just a few times. The rearrangement joins TRBV6-1 to TRBJ1-4; D is undetermined. This CDR3 comprises 15 residues. Looked up from germline, CDR1 is MNHNS and CDR2 is SASEGT. V dropped 8 bases and J dropped 6 bases, with 19 bases sitting between them. Written as DNA, the CDR3 is TGTGCCAGCTATCAGCCAGCGAGAAACTATGAAAAACTGTTTTTT. It codes for CASYQPARNYEKLFF.

This chain joins TRBV5-6 and TRBJ2-1, with a tentative D call TRBD2 (6 bases). The CDR3 loop spans 13 amino acids. V lost 4 bases, J lost 6 bases, and 11 bases lay in between. Germline lookup yields CDR1 SGHDT and CDR2 YYEEEE. The CDR3 nucleotides read TGTGCCAGCAGCCGTGGACTACCCAATGAGCAGTTCTTC. Translation gives CASSRGLPNEQFF.

The chain is built from TRBV15 and TRBJ1-5, with D possibly matching TRBD1 (5 bases). V shed 5 bases and J shed 1 base, with 15 bases lying between them. Germline V gives CDR1 LNHNV, CDR2 YYDKDF (reference sequence). The CDR3 sequence is 16 residues long. The CDR3, as DNA: TGTGCCACCAGCGGGGGGGGATCCCGAAGCAATCAGCCCCAGCATTTT. Translation: CATSGGGSRSNQPQHF. Full variable domain (missing parts from reference TRBV15 and TRBJ1-5): DAMVIQNPRYQVTQFGKPVTLSCSQTLNHNVMYWYQQKSSQAPKLLFHYYDKDFNNEADTPDNFQSRRPNTSFCFLDIRSPGLGDTAMYLCATSGGGSRSNQPQHFGDGTRLSIL.